This T cell receptor (beta chain) was sequenced during a study of T cell responses to AZD1222 COVID-19 vaccine. Trimming removed 3 bases at V and 2 bases at J, with 13 bases between. This CDR3 is 15 amino acids long. CDR1 and CDR2 from the germline V gene are KGHSH and LQKENI. Sequencing used immunoSEQ multiplex PCR; TCRdb keeps in-frame clones, though not all of them. The sample includes fewer than 180,000 clones, roughly 90% seen only once; the top ten take approximately 3.4%. Whole-study results and caveats: Donors were largely white British and mainly female; clonal diversity was possibly underestimated. Spike-specific TCR breadth and depth rose after two AZD1222 doses. Across spike, vaccine-associated CD4 TCRs were found, dominant at 160-218 and 743-854.

Details on this clone: Its specificity is not known.

This clonotype was obtained from an adult who received the AZD1222 COVID-19 vaccine. The material was peripheral blood, obtained 28 days after the second AZD1222 dose. The chain carries TRBV18 and TRBJ1-1; D is unclear. The CDR3: CASSPPVAHNTEAFF. In DNA form, the CDR3 reads TGTGCCAGCTCACCCCCCGTTGCCCATAACACTGAAGCTTTCTTT. The full variable domain, in which reference TRBV18 and TRBJ1-1 provide the parts outside the CDR3, is NAGVMQNPRHLVRRRGQEARLRCSPMKGHSHVYWYRQLPEEGLKFMVYLQKENIIDESGMPKERFSAEFPKEGPSILRIQQVVRGDSAAYFCASSPPVAHNTEAFFGQGTRLTVV.